The rows below give T cell receptor beta chains drawn from one sample of a study of radiation and T cells in renal cell carcinoma. Clones were read by immunoSEQ multiplex PCR, and TCRdb kept only the in-frame ones, dropping some. The table lists just under 80,000 clones, 80% to 90% of them singletons. Source: blood, taken from a patient whose treatment included radiotherapy and nephrectomy. Receptors were obtained from a woman aged 50 to 65 with renal cell carcinoma. CDR3s include the opening cysteine and the closing phenylalanine or tryptophan. A D gene is named only where the DNA matches it firmly. The size entry is marked missing in some rows and otherwise reads once, few, many or a size class.

D	J	V	size	DNA	CDR3
NA	TRBJ2-3	TRBV7-9	NA	TGTGCCAGCAGCTTCGGGACAGATACGCAGTATTTT	CASSFGTDTQYF
NA	TRBJ2-3	TRBV6-6	NA	TGTGCCAGCAGCCCCGGTCAAGATACGCAGTATTTT	CASSPGQDTQYF
TRBD1	TRBJ1-3	TRBV5-1	NA	TGCGCCAGCAGCTGGGGGACAGGGGATACTGGAAACACCATATATTTT	CASSWGTGDTGNTIYF
NA	TRBJ2-1	TRBV19	NA	TGTGCCAGTAGTATAGATTGGGGGAGCTCCTACAATGAGCAGTTCTTC	CASSIDWGSSYNEQFF
TRBD1	TRBJ2-7	TRBV5-1	once	TGCGCCAGCAGCGGGGACAGGGGTATCTCCTACGAGCAGTACTTC	CASSGDRGISYEQYF
NA	TRBJ1-2	TRBV15	NA	TGTGCCACCAGCGGACTGGGAGGGGACCCTGGCTTCCCGGTCTTC	CATSGLGGDPGFPVF
NA	TRBJ1-1	TRBV10-3	NA	TGTGCCATCAGTGACCCGGGACGTTCGGGGTATGGAGGGGCTTTCTTT	CAISDPGRSGYGGAFF
NA	TRBJ1-4	TRBV6-1	NA	TGTGCCAGCATGGAGGAGCAAGAGATAGGTGAAAAACTGTTTTTT	CASMEEQEIGEKLFF
NA	TRBJ2-5	TRBV6-5	NA	TGTGCCAGCAGTTATAATATGGGCGAGACCCAGTACTTC	CASSYNMGETQYF
NA	TRBJ1-3	TRBV10-1	NA	TGCGCCAGCACCCCTGACCTGGGGTTAGGAAACACCATATATTTT	CASTPDLGLGNTIYF
NA	TRBJ2-3	TRBV7-9	few	TGTGCCAACAAGGAGGGCTCGACAGATACGCAGTATTTT	CANKEGSTDTQYF
TRBD1	TRBJ1-2	TRBV7-9	NA	TGTGCCAGCAGCTTACCGGGCAGGGGGCCGGATGGCTACACCTTC	CASSLPGRGPDGYTF
TRBD2	TRBJ2-1	TRBV15	NA	TGTGCCACCAGCAGAGTAACGACTAGCGCCTACAATGAGCAGTTCTTC	CATSRVTTSAYNEQFF
NA	TRBJ2-5	TRBV30	NA	TGTGCCTGGAGTGTACTAGGACACGGAAAGACCCAGTACTTC	CAWSVLGHGKTQYF
NA	TRBJ1-5	TRBV21-1	NA	TGTGCCACCAGGGGTGGGCAGGGTGGCAATCAGCCCCAGCATTTT	CATRGGQGGNQPQHF
NA	TRBJ2-1	TRBV4-3	NA	TGCGCCAGCAGCCAAGAATCCCGTAGTAGCGCGCCCTTCTTC	CASSQESRSSAPFF
NA	TRBJ1-6	TRBV9	few	TGTGCCAGCAGCGGGTTCGGGGGGCGAATAGGGCCGGATTCACCCCTCCACTTT	CASSGFGGRIGPDSPLHF
NA	TRBJ1-1	TRBV14	NA	TGTGCCAGCAGCCAGGAGAGACTTCACCCGAAAAACACTGAAGCTTTCTTT	CASSQERLHPKNTEAFF
TRBD1	TRBJ2-7	TRBV5-1	NA	TGCGCCAGCAGCTTGGGGACAGGGTTCTACGAGCAGTACTTC	CASSLGTGFYEQYF
NA	TRBJ1-6	TRBV14	NA	TGTGCCAGCAGCCAAGATCTAGGTTCACCCCTCCACTTT	CASSQDLGSPLHF
NA	TRBJ1-2	TRBV6-5	NA	TGTGCCAGCAGTTACCGGGGACTAAGCTATGGCTACACCTTC	CASSYRGLSYGYTF
TRBD1	TRBJ2-2	TRBV18	NA	TGTGCCAGCCGGACAGGGCTGGGCACCGGGGAGCTGTTTTTT	CASRTGLGTGELFF
NA	TRBJ1-2	TRBV4-1	NA	TGCGCCAGCAGCCAAGATCAGAACAGGGATGGCTACACCTTC	CASSQDQNRDGYTF
NA	TRBJ2-1	TRBV6-5	NA	TGTGCCAGCAGTTACTCGTGGGACGGGGACAATGAGCAGTTCTTC	CASSYSWDGDNEQFF
TRBD1	TRBJ2-2	TRBV19	NA	TGTGCCAGTAGTGGACACAGGGGGCAAAGGACCGGGGAGCTGTTTTTT	CASSGHRGQRTGELFF
NA	TRBJ2-7	TRBV9	once	TGTGCCAGCAGCGTAGAGGCTACCTACGAGCAGTACTTC	CASSVEATYEQYF
TRBD1	TRBJ2-1	TRBV5-4	NA	TGTGCCAGCAGTCGTCCCGGGACAGGTGGAAATGAGCAGTTCTTC	CASSRPGTGGNEQFF
NA	TRBJ2-3	TRBV19	NA	TGTGCCAGTAAACTAGCTGGCACAGATACGCAGTATTTT	CASKLAGTDTQYF
NA	TRBJ1-1	TRBV5-1	NA	TGCGCCAGCAGCTTGGGTCCAGCGAACACTGAAGCTTTCTTT	CASSLGPANTEAFF